Listed here are 19 T cell receptor beta chains from one sample, sequenced in a study of CD8 T cells in ankylosing spondylitis. TCRdb reanalysed the 5' RACE reads using MiXCR and keeps one entry per CDR3 protein. The sample holds 250,000 to 350,000 distinct CDR3 sequences, 15% to 20% seen once. Sequencing used blood, either unsorted or a sorted T cell fraction (not recorded which). These receptors all stem from a male donor with ankylosing spondylitis or in good health (not recorded which).

The chain couples TRBV7-6 to TRBJ2-2, with D unclear. The CDR3 has 20 residues. V was shortened by 5 bases and J by 1 base, with 26 bases between the two germline ends. From germline, CDR1 is SGHVS and CDR2 FNYEAQ. CDR3 in amino acids: CASSLFPNVGKWGNTGELFF. In nucleotides, the CDR3 is TGTGCCAGCAGCCTCTTTCCTAATGTGGGGAAGTGGGGGAACACCGGGGAGCTGTTTTTT.

The V and J genes are TRBV12-3 or TRBV12-4 and TRBJ2-3; D not certain. The CDR3 is 14 amino acids. The V and J ends lost 5 bases and 6 bases respectively, with 15 bases between them. The CDR3: CASSRSPVPDTQYF. In DNA, the CDR3 is TGTGCCAGCAGTCGAAGTCCCGTTCCCGATACGCAGTATTTT.

There are a few counts of this clonotype. The chain employs TRBV28 and TRBJ2-5; a possible D gene is TRBD1 (5 bases). V lost 7 bases, J lost 5 bases, and 14 bases lay in between. The CDR3 has 13 residues. The germline V gene has CDR1 MDHEN and CDR2 SYDVKM. The CDR3 spells CASTNRYRETQYF. The CDR3 DNA sequence: TGTGCCAGCACGAACAGGTACCGTGAGACCCAGTACTTC.

The V and J genes are TRBV5-1 and TRBJ1-2; D not certain. This CDR3 is 14 amino acids long. The V gene's germline CDR1 is SGHRS and CDR2 YFSETQ. V lost 3 bases and J lost 2, with 11 bases in between. For the CDR3, the DNA is TGCGCCAGCAGCTCAACGGACGGGAACTATGGCTACACCTTC. Translated, it gives CASSSTDGNYGYTF. Full variable domain (rest looked up from reference TRBV5-1 and TRBJ1-2): KAGVTQTPRYLIKTRGQQVTLSCSPISGHRSVSWYQQTPGQGLQFLFEYFSETQRNKGNFPGRFSGRQFSNSRSEMNVSTLELGDSALYLCASSSTDGNYGYTFGSGTRLTVV.

The rearrangement uses TRBV5-1 and TRBJ2-1; 9 bases are shared with TRBD1. The trim removed 4 bases at V and 5 bases at J, leaving 10 bases unmatched. The CDR3 runs 16 residues. CDR1 SGHRS and CDR2 YFSETQ come from the germline V gene. The CDR3, as DNA: TGCGCCAGCAGCGATGGAGGGACAGGGAGCGACAATGAGCAGTTCTTC. Protein sequence: CASSDGGTGSDNEQFF.

The J gene is TRBJ2-2, the V gene TRBV7-9; 8 bases are shared with TRBD1. Trimming at V came to 7 bases and at J to 4 bases, leaving 2 bases not matched to a gene. Germline V gene sequence: CDR1 SEHNR, CDR2 FQNEAQ (reference sequence). The CDR3 is made up of 13 amino acids. The CDR3, as DNA: TGTGCCAGCACCACAGGGGGCACCGGGGAGCTGTTTTTT. It encodes CASTTGGTGELFF.

This clonotype was seen only a few times. The chain links TRBV24-1 to TRBJ1-2; 7 bases line up with TRBD1. CDR1 KGHDR and CDR2 SFDVKD come from the germline V gene. V dropped 3 bases and J dropped 1; count of bases not matched to a gene: 10. The CDR3 consists of 17 residues. CDR3 bases: TGTGCCACCAGTGATGACACCGACAGGGCGGGTAACTATGGCTACACCTTC. Its protein product is CATSDDTDRAGNYGYTF.

The chain employs TRBV3-1 and TRBJ2-7; 7 bases line up with TRBD1. Germline trimming cut 4 bases from V and 0 bases from J; bases unmatched to any gene: 3. CDR3 size: 14 residues. Germline V gene lookup returns CDR1 LGHDT and CDR2 YNNKEL (reference sequence). The CDR3 DNA follows: TGTGCCAGCAGCCGAGCAGGGGGCTCCTACGAGCAGTACGTC. This encodes CASSRAGGSYEQYV.

DNA for the CDR3: TGCAGTGCTAGAGCGTCCAATAGTGGAGATACGCAGTATTTT. It yields the protein CSARASNSGDTQYF. The rearrangement uses TRBV20-1 and TRBJ2-3, with D hard to call. The germline V gene has CDR1 DFQATT and CDR2 SNEGSKA (reference sequence). Trimming pared 1 base from V and 5 bases from J, leaving 13 bases between. The length of the CDR3 is 14 residues.

This clonotype was seen many times. The chain employs TRBV4-1 and TRBJ1-2; D not certain. V was cut by 0 bases and J by 6 bases, with 11 bases left in between. The CDR3 runs 14 residues. Germline values: CDR1 MGHRA, CDR2 YSYEKL. CDR3 residues: CASSQEALPDGYTF. CDR3 coding DNA: TGCGCCAGCAGCCAAGAGGCCCTCCCGGATGGCTACACCTTC.

V usage is TRBV7-8 and J usage is TRBJ2-2; D is perhaps TRBD2 (6 bases). This CDR3 has 13 amino acids. Germline V lookup: CDR1 SGHVS, CDR2 FQNEAQ. Trimming took 5 bases from V and 8 from J, leaving 12 bases between them. CDR3 in amino acids: CASSPPGEGELFF. The DNA for the CDR3 is TGTGCCAGCAGCCCGCCGGGGGAGGGGGAGCTGTTTTTT.

The chain recombines TRBV18 with TRBJ2-6; D perhaps matches TRBD1 (6 bases). CDR3 length: 18 amino acids. Germline values: CDR1 KGHSH, CDR2 LQKENI. The V and J ends lost 1 base and 2 bases respectively, with 15 bases between them. The CDR3 DNA sequence: TGTGCCAGCTCACCACTCCAGGGGCGGACAACTGGGGCCAACGTCCTGACTTTC. Translated: CASSPLQGRTTGANVLTF.

The V call is TRBV15, the J call TRBJ1-5; 7 positions agree with TRBD1. Germline V lookup: CDR1 LNHNV, CDR2 YYDKDF (reference sequence). The V segment lost 1 base and the J segment 0 bases; nucleotides outside the gene matches: 6. This CDR3 has 17 amino acids. The CDR3 loop reads CATSRGGTADSNQPQHF. The CDR3 DNA is TGTGCCACCAGCAGAGGGGGGACAGCTGATAGCAATCAGCCCCAGCATTTT.

This clonotype was recorded at least ten times. V usage is TRBV5-1 and J usage is TRBJ2-1; D unresolved. V lost 0 bases, J lost 4 bases, and 11 bases lay in between. This CDR3 comprises 15 residues. Germline V CDR1 and CDR2: SGHRS, YFSETQ. The CDR3: CASSLEGTDYNEQFF. DNA for the CDR3: TGCGCCAGCAGCTTGGAGGGCACAGATTACAATGAGCAGTTCTTC. Variable domain in full (rest from reference TRBV5-1 and TRBJ2-1): KAGVTQTPRYLIKTRGQQVTLSCSPISGHRSVSWYQQTPGQGLQFLFEYFSETQRNKGNFPGRFSGRQFSNSRSEMNVSTLELGDSALYLCASSLEGTDYNEQFFGPGTRLTVL.

This clonotype showed up many times. V gene TRBV9 combines with J gene TRBJ2-1; D is possibly TRBD2 (5 bases). V gave up 4 bases and J gave up 3 bases, with 14 bases separating them. Germline V gives CDR1 SGDLS, CDR2 YYNGEE. The CDR3 length is 15 residues. CDR3 in amino acids: CASSTRGMDYNEQFF. Written as DNA, the CDR3 is TGTGCCAGCAGCACCAGAGGGATGGACTACAATGAGCAGTTCTTC.

This clonotype has more than one count but fewer than ten. V gene TRBV6-1 combines with J gene TRBJ2-3, with 12 positions matching TRBD2. V gave up 3 bases and J gave up 4 bases; unmatched junction bases: 5. Germline V gene lookup returns CDR1 MNHNS and CDR2 SASEGT. The CDR3 totals 16 residues. The CDR3 reads CASSDPTSGRADTQYF. DNA of the CDR3: TGTGCCAGCAGTGACCCGACTAGCGGGAGAGCAGATACGCAGTATTTT.

This clonotype has a handful of counts. The chain joins TRBV5-8 to TRBJ2-7; TRBD2 agrees at 7 bases. Losses at the gene ends were 4 bases for V and 7 bases for J; bases not matched to a gene: 11. There are 14 residues in the CDR3. Germline V gene data show CDR1 as SGHTS and CDR2 as YDEGEE. The CDR3 DNA reads as TGTGCCAGCAGCCCTTGGGCGGGAGAATTTGAGCAGTACGTC. Translating it yields CASSPWAGEFEQYV.

This clonotype showed up just a few times. The V and J genes are TRBV20-1 and TRBJ1-1, with 9 bases lining up with TRBD1. The CDR3 is made up of 14 amino acids. With 6 bases clipped from V and 4 bases from J, the junction kept 9 bases outside the gene matches. Looked up from germline, CDR1 is DFQATT and CDR2 is SNEGSKA (reference sequence). CDR3 sequence: CSADKTGGSTEAFF. CDR3 nucleotide sequence: TGCAGTGCCGACAAGACAGGGGGGAGCACTGAAGCTTTCTTT.

The table lists this clonotype with many counts. The rearrangement uses TRBV12-3 or TRBV12-4 and TRBJ1-2; TRBD1 might be the D (5 bases). V shed 6 bases and J shed 4 bases, with 6 bases lying between them. This CDR3 is built from 11 residues. The CDR3 nucleotides read TGTGCCAGCAGCGGGGGCTATGGCTACACCTTC. The encoded protein is CASSGGYGYTF.